This T cell receptor (beta chain) stems from a study of blood T cell repertoires in COVID-19. Study context: Sources were T cells, B-cell-depleted T cells, or PBMCs; the material itself was cDNA or gDNA.

The assay was immunoSEQ multiplex PCR, and TCRdb's table has in-frame clones only and misses some. In the table there are approximately 210,000 clones, approximately 90% of which are singletons. CDR3 length: 16 amino acids. J lost 0 bases, V lost 4 bases, and 5 bases had no gene match. The V gene's germline CDR1 is MDHEN and CDR2 SYDVKM. Only one count was recorded for this clone. The TCR sequence derives from a woman aged 35 to 49 who had recovered from COVID-19. This sequence joins TRBV28 and TRBJ2-2; 7 positions match TRBD2. The sequencing input was peripheral blood. CDR3 residues: CASSSTGTTNTGELFF. CDR3 bases: TGTGCCAGCAGTTCAACCGGGACTACGAACACCGGGGAGCTGTTTTTT.